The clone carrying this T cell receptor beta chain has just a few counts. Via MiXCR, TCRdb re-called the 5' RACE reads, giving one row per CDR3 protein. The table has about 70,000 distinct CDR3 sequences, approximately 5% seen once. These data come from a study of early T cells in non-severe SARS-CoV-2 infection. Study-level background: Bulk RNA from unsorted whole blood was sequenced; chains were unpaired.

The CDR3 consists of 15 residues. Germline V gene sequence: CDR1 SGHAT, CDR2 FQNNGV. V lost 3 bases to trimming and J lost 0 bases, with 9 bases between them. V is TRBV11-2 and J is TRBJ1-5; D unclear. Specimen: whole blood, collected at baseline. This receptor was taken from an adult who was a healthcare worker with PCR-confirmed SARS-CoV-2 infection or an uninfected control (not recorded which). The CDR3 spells CASSLGSTSNQPQHF. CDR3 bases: TGTGCCAGCAGCTTGGGGTCCACTAGCAATCAGCCCCAGCATTTT.